The 4 T cell receptor beta chains below all came from one sample that was sequenced in a study of T cells in localized non-small cell lung cancer. Produced via immunoSEQ multiplex PCR; TCRdb's table is partial and in-frame only. The sample includes around 1,200 clones, 30% to 40% of them seen just once. The sequencing here drew on lung tumor tissue, taken before any cancer treatment. These receptors were obtained from a male donor aged 60 or older with stage I lung adenocarcinoma.

The rearrangement uses TRBV11-3 and TRBJ2-7, with 11 positions matching TRBD2. Per germline, CDR1 SGHNT and CDR2 YENEEA. This CDR3 is 15 amino acids long. Trimming at V came to 1 base and at J to 2 bases, leaving 1 base not matched to a gene. The CDR3: CASSLGLAGTYEQYF. Written as DNA, the CDR3 is TGTGCCAGCAGCTTAGGACTAGCGGGGACCTACGAGCAGTACTTC.

DNA for the CDR3: TGCAGCGCCAGGGACAGGAGACGGGAAAAACTGTTTTTT. It encodes CSARDRRREKLFF. This chain connects TRBV29-1 to TRBJ1-4; TRBD1 agrees at 8 bases. With 7 bases clipped from V and 8 bases from J, the junction kept 9 bases outside the gene matches. This CDR3 comprises 13 residues. The germline V gene encodes CDR1 SQVTM and CDR2 ANQGSEA.

This chain uses TRBV6-8 with TRBJ1-1; 8 bases line up with TRBD1. The V segment lost 10 bases and the J segment 6 bases; nucleotides outside the gene matches: 13. The CDR3 contains 14 residues. Germline-derived CDR1 and CDR2 are MNHGY and SAAAGT. CDR3 protein: CAITSGQGIPEAFF. As DNA, the CDR3 is TGTGCCATCACCTCAGGACAGGGAATCCCTGAAGCTTTCTTT.

The V gene is TRBV15, the J gene TRBJ2-1; a possible D gene is TRBD1 (6 bases). The V gene lost 3 bases and the J gene lost 0 bases, with 9 bases spanning the gap. CDR3 length: 15 amino acids. CDR1 is LNHNV and CDR2 is YYDKDF in the germline V gene (reference sequence). The CDR3 spells CATSRAQGSYNEQFF. The CDR3 region has the DNA TGTGCCACCAGCAGGGCACAGGGCTCCTACAATGAGCAGTTCTTC.